Listed here are 27 T cell receptor beta chains from one sample, sequenced in a study of human T cells and chemical hapten exposure. Time point reported: healthy volunteer bleed at 2 weeks. Total RNA was isolated from whole blood that had not been fractionated. TCRdb reanalysed the RACE reads using MiXCR and keeps one entry per CDR3 protein. The data contain 49,000 or so distinct CDR3 sequences, roughly 4.5% of them singletons. Sequencing was carried out using whole blood. The source of these receptors is a human donor in good health. Some clones in this sample may be carry-over from other donors' samples.

Many counts were recorded for this clonotype. V gene TRBV10-3 combines with J gene TRBJ2-1, with 9 bases that match TRBD1. The junction had 12 bases not matched to a gene; V was cut back by 8 bases and J by 10 bases. In germline, CDR1 is ENHRY, CDR2 SYGVKD. This CDR3 is built from 14 residues. DNA of the CDR3: TGTGCCATCGCACCGGAGACAGGGGGAAGGGAGCAGTTCTTC. It yields the protein CAIAPETGGREQFF.

This clonotype occurred many times. The chain joins TRBV9 to TRBJ2-4; possibly TRBD2 for D (6 bases). The V and J ends lost 2 bases and 0 bases respectively, with 12 bases between them. This CDR3 contains 16 residues. Germline values: CDR1 SGDLS, CDR2 YYNGEE. CDR3 nucleotides: TGTGCCAGCAGCGTCGGGGGATCCCTAGCCAAAAACATTCAGTACTTC. It encodes CASSVGGSLAKNIQYF.

This chain joins TRBV3-1 and TRBJ2-5, with D uncertain. There are 15 residues in the CDR3. Germline V gives CDR1 LGHDT, CDR2 YNNKEL (reference sequence). The V gene lost 1 base and the J gene lost 1 base, with 10 bases spanning the gap. CDR3 nucleotides: TGTGCCAGCAGCCAAGGTATGGGATTCCAAGAGACCCAGTACTTC. It encodes CASSQGMGFQETQYF.

The chain carries TRBV28 and TRBJ1-5; perhaps TRBD1 as D (6 bases). The CDR3 totals 17 residues. CDR1 MDHEN and CDR2 SYDVKM come from the germline V gene. With 6 bases removed from V and 0 bases from J, the gap between germline ends came to 18 bases. CDR3 protein: CASSLDRWGFSNQPQHF. The CDR3 nucleotides are TGTGCCAGCAGCCTTGACAGGTGGGGTTTTAGCAATCAGCCCCAGCATTTT.

This clonotype was found many times. V usage is TRBV28 and J usage is TRBJ2-4, with unresolved D. V gave up 3 bases and J gave up 0 bases, with 15 bases separating them. The germline CDR1 and CDR2 sequences are MDHEN and SYDVKM. CDR3 length: 17 amino acids. The CDR3 reads CASSFPQEAVAKNIQYF. The CDR3 DNA sequence: TGTGCCAGCAGTTTTCCGCAGGAAGCCGTAGCCAAAAACATTCAGTACTTC.

This clonotype was recorded at least ten times. V usage is TRBV20-1 and J usage is TRBJ2-5, with a weak D call TRBD1 (5 bases). This CDR3 contains 14 residues. V lost 2 bases and J 2 bases, leaving 12 bases between the germline ends. Germline CDR1 DFQATT, CDR2 SNEGSKA (reference sequence). CDR3 nucleotide sequence: TGCAGTGCTAGATTCGACAGTCAACAAGAGACCCAGTACTTC. It translates to CSARFDSQQETQYF.

This clonotype was detected ten times or more. V usage is TRBV6-6 and J usage is TRBJ2-2; 12 nucleotides align to TRBD2. The CDR3 is 16 amino acids. Losses at the gene ends were 5 bases for V and 4 bases for J; bases not matched to a gene: 5. CDR1 and CDR2 (germline): MNHNY, SVGAGI (reference sequence). CDR3 residues: CASSRLLAGGTGELFF. For the CDR3, the DNA is TGTGCCAGCAGTCGCCTACTAGCGGGAGGCACCGGGGAGCTGTTTTTT.

At least ten counts were recorded for this clonotype. The chain links TRBV9 to TRBJ1-1; D perhaps matches TRBD1 (5 bases). Trimming left V 4 bases short and J 4 bases short, with 14 bases between. This CDR3 comprises 14 residues. In germline, CDR1 is SGDLS, CDR2 YYNGEE. CDR3 sequence (DNA): TGTGCCAGCAGCCCGCCGCGAGGGGCCACTGAAGCTTTCTTT. It codes for CASSPPRGATEAFF.

There are many counts of this clonotype. The gene calls are TRBV7-8 and TRBJ2-7, with TRBD2 matching over 10 bases. The J segment lost 0 bases and the V segment lost 5 bases, leaving 10 bases of the junction unmatched. The germline V gene encodes CDR1 SGHVS and CDR2 FQNEAQ. This CDR3 spans 17 amino acids. CDR3 amino acids: CASSLRVRLAGSYEQYF. The CDR3 nucleotides are TGTGCCAGCAGCCTAAGGGTGCGACTAGCGGGCTCCTACGAGCAGTACTTC.

This clonotype was found many times. The genes are TRBV28 and TRBJ1-4; D uncertain. CDR1 is MDHEN, CDR2 SYDVKM, per germline. V lost 10 bases, J lost 0 bases, and 9 bases lay in between. This CDR3 contains 13 residues. The CDR3 DNA reads as TGTGCCACCTGCGAGGCAACTAATGAAAAACTGTTTTTT. Protein: CATCEATNEKLFF.

This clonotype was detected a few times. This chain links TRBV6-5 with TRBJ1-5, with TRBD1 matching over 11 bases. Germline V CDR1 and CDR2: MNHEY, SVGAGI. CDR3 length: 18 residues. Trimming cost V 5 bases and J 9 bases; bases outside gene matches: 18. CDR3 sequence: CASSLRGTGGTRGRPQHF. Written as DNA, the CDR3 is TGTGCCAGCAGTCTGCGGGGGACAGGGGGGACCAGAGGTCGGCCCCAGCATTTT.

Many counts were recorded for this clonotype. The chain couples TRBV28 to TRBJ2-7, with D perhaps TRBD1 or TRBD2 (5 bases each). Germline lookup yields CDR1 MDHEN and CDR2 SYDVKM. The CDR3 runs 13 residues. V lost 7 bases to trimming and J lost 3 bases, with 13 bases between them. The CDR3 DNA reads as TGTGCCAGCACCCTAGGGGACCTCTACGAGCAGTACTTC. Encoded protein: CASTLGDLYEQYF.

This clonotype was counted at least ten times. The V call is TRBV3-1, the J call TRBJ1-3; no clear D gene. Germline V CDR1 and CDR2: LGHDT, YNNKEL (reference sequence). CDR3 length: 15 residues. V was pared by 2 bases and J by 0 bases, with 8 bases between. CDR3 loop: CASSQIRNSGNTIYF. In DNA, the CDR3 is TGTGCCAGCAGCCAAATAAGGAACTCTGGAAACACCATATATTTT.

This clonotype was seen only a few times. J is TRBJ2-5 and V is TRBV28, with 8 bases aligning to TRBD1. The V gene's germline CDR1 is MDHEN and CDR2 SYDVKM. Germline trimming cut 3 bases from V and 6 bases from J; bases unmatched to any gene: 6. This CDR3 region has 14 residues. The CDR3: CASSLSGGAKTQYF. The CDR3 DNA is TGTGCCAGCAGTTTGTCAGGGGGCGCGAAGACCCAGTACTTC.

This clonotype was seen ten or more times. The chain joins TRBV4-2 to TRBJ1-2; D ambiguous. The CDR3 totals 16 residues. The V end was cut by 0 bases, the J end by 4 bases, with 15 bases between. Germline V gene sequence: CDR1 LGHNA, CDR2 YNFKEQ. The CDR3 nucleotides read TGTGCCAGCAGCCAAGATCGGGTAGGGTCCGTCTATGGCTACACCTTC. It encodes CASSQDRVGSVYGYTF.

This clonotype was detected a few times. The chain has TRBV2 and TRBJ2-1, with D perhaps TRBD2 (5 bases). Germline loops: CDR1 SNHLY, CDR2 FYNNEI. The CDR3 is 15 residues long. Deletions cut 5 bases from V and 7 bases from J, with 18 bases between. The CDR3 DNA reads as TGTGCCAGCAGTTCCAACCCCCTAGCACTGAATGAGCAGTTCTTC. Residues: CASSSNPLALNEQFF.

Comments on this clonotype: At one end, the junction sequence differs from germline, possibly due to a read error. The chain uses TRBV27 and TRBJ1-5; D not certain. The germline V gene has CDR1 MNHEY and CDR2 SMNVEV (reference sequence). The CDR3 is 15 residues long. CDR3 region: CASSLVGNIGQPQNF. The CDR3 DNA follows: TGTGCCAGCAGTTTGGTCGGAAATATTGGTCAGCCCCAGAATTTT.

This clonotype was seen ten or more times. Written as DNA, the CDR3 is TGTGCCAGCAGCGTCTTGGGGCCATACAATGAGCAGTTCTTC. Protein product: CASSVLGPYNEQFF. The chain carries TRBV9 and TRBJ2-1; TRBD1 is a possible D gene (5 bases). In germline, CDR1 is SGDLS, CDR2 YYNGEE. Trimming removed 2 bases from V and 4 bases from J, with 10 bases in between. This CDR3 comprises 14 residues.

This clonotype came up many times. This chain uses TRBV6-5 with TRBJ1-1; D not certain. The CDR3 is 12 residues long. The V end was cut by 7 bases, the J end by 1 base, with 7 bases between. Germline-derived CDR1 and CDR2 are MNHEY and SVGAGI. The chain's CDR3 is CASKRANTEAFF. The CDR3 coding sequence is TGTGCCAGCAAACGGGCGAACACTGAAGCTTTCTTT.

This clonotype appeared many times. This rearrangement joins TRBV6-5 to TRBJ2-5, with TRBD2 as a possible D gene (6 bases). This CDR3 comprises 15 residues. Germline V gene lookup returns CDR1 MNHEY and CDR2 SVGAGI. Deletions cut 5 bases from V and 1 base from J, with 14 bases between. The CDR3 protein is CASSGAGTSQETQYF. For the CDR3, the DNA is TGTGCCAGCAGTGGGGCGGGGACCAGCCAAGAGACCCAGTACTTC.

This clonotype was picked up many times. The rearrangement joins TRBV7-6 to TRBJ2-5; 7 bases fit TRBD1. Germline loops: CDR1 SGHVS, CDR2 FNYEAQ. The CDR3 runs to 13 residues. J gave up 3 bases and V 5 bases, and 3 bases lay outside the gene matches. DNA for the CDR3: TGTGCCAGCAGCATAGACAGGGAAGAGACCCAGTACTTC. Translating it yields CASSIDREETQYF. Combining the CDR3 with reference TRBV7-6 and TRBJ2-5 gives the whole variable domain GAGVSQSPRYKVTKRGQDVALRCDPISGHVSLYWYRQALGQGPEFLTYFNYEAQQDKSGLPNDRFSAERPEGSISTLTIQRTEQRDSAMYRCASSIDREETQYFGPGTRLLVL.

This clonotype has just a few counts. This chain connects TRBV12-3 or TRBV12-4 to TRBJ2-7; 8 bases are shared with TRBD1. The V gene end was trimmed by 8 bases and the J gene end by 5 bases; junction bases not matched to a gene: 14. The CDR3 extends over 15 amino acids. The CDR3 DNA sequence: TGTGCCAGCCTCTTCCGGGCAGGGGGCAGCGACGAGCAGTACTTC. This gives the protein CASLFRAGGSDEQYF.

This clonotype showed up just once. The V gene is TRBV18, the J gene TRBJ2-6; D possibly corresponds to TRBD2 (5 bases). Germline CDR1 and CDR2: KGHSH and LQKENI. V lost 6 bases, J lost 0 bases, and 15 bases lay in between. The CDR3 runs to 17 residues. The CDR3 sequence is CASSISGRSSGANVLTF. Written as DNA, the CDR3 is TGTGCCAGCTCCATAAGCGGACGGTCCTCTGGGGCCAACGTCCTGACTTTC.

Only a few counts were recorded for this clonotype. The chain recombines TRBV29-1 with TRBJ1-3; D unclear. Germline V gene data show CDR1 as SQVTM and CDR2 as ANQGSEA. V dropped 4 bases and J dropped 0 bases, with 13 bases sitting between them. The CDR3 contains 15 residues. The CDR3: CSVGGAASSGNTIYF. CDR3 sequence (DNA): TGCAGCGTTGGAGGTGCGGCCTCCTCTGGAAACACCATATATTTT.

In its sample, this clonotype was seen a few times. This sequence joins TRBV29-1 and TRBJ1-2, with D uncertain. The germline V and J ends were trimmed by 5 bases and 4 bases, with 20 bases remaining between them. The CDR3 runs to 15 residues. From germline, CDR1 is SQVTM and CDR2 ANQGSEA. The CDR3, as DNA: TGCAGCGTTTGGCTTAGGGCAGCGAACGGCTATGGCTACACCTTC. It yields the protein CSVWLRAANGYGYTF.

This clonotype was observed a few times. The chain uses TRBV6-6 and TRBJ2-3; 8 nucleotides align to TRBD2. CDR3 length: 17 amino acids. V shed 5 bases, J shed 6 bases, and the junction held 16 bases outside the gene matches. CDR1 is MNHNY, CDR2 SVGAGI, per germline (reference sequence). As DNA, the CDR3 is TGTGCCAGCAGTCAAAAAGGCTCTATCCGCGGGGGGGATACGCAGTATTTT. Encoded protein: CASSQKGSIRGGDTQYF.

This clonotype was recorded at least ten times. This chain uses TRBV10-2 with TRBJ2-6, with D possibly TRBD1 on 6 matching bases. V lost 5 bases, J lost 4 bases, and 12 bases lay in between. This CDR3 has 15 amino acids. The V gene's germline CDR1 is WSHSY and CDR2 SAAADI. For the CDR3, the DNA is TGCGCCAGCAGTATCAGGGGTGGGGGGGCCAACGTCCTGACTTTC. This encodes CASSIRGGGANVLTF.